The next 7 T cell receptor beta chains were all read from a single sample in a study of shared clonotypes between healthy human individuals. Libraries were prepared by immunoSEQ multiplex PCR; TCRdb keeps only in-frame clonotypes and omits some of them. The sample lists over a million clones, approximately 80% occurring once. The sample taken for sequencing was memory CD4+ T cells from PBMCs. The subset here: CD45RA-negative fraction. Receptors were obtained from a man aged 18 to 29 in good health. Some clones in this sample may be carry-over from other donors' samples.

J is TRBJ2-1 and V is TRBV5-1, with 9 positions matching TRBD2. After removal of 1 base from V and 1 base from J, the junction contained 6 bases not matched to a gene. This CDR3 is built from 17 residues. Looked up from germline, CDR1 is SGHRS and CDR2 is YFSETQ. Written as DNA, the CDR3 is TGCGCCAGCAGCTTGCCGGGCCTAGCGGGATCCTACAATGAGCAGTTCTTC. It specifies CASSLPGLAGSYNEQFF.

V gene TRBV5-5 combines with J gene TRBJ2-3, with D possibly matching TRBD1 (5 bases). The CDR3 sequence is 16 residues long. Trimming stripped 1 base from V and 5 bases from J, with 17 bases between. Germline V gives CDR1 SGHKS, CDR2 YYEKEE (reference sequence). As DNA, the CDR3 is TGTGCCAGCAGCTTGAGGTGGGCAGGGCAGGAAGATACGCAGTATTTT. It encodes CASSLRWAGQEDTQYF.

This chain connects TRBV7-2 to TRBJ2-3; 7 bases agree with TRBD2. CDR3 length: 15 amino acids. V dropped 5 bases and J dropped 0; count of bases not matched to a gene: 5. Looked up from germline, CDR1 is SGHTA and CDR2 is FQGNSA. CDR3 region: CASSPPSGSTDTQYF. The DNA for the CDR3 is TGTGCCAGCAGCCCTCCTAGCGGAAGCACAGATACGCAGTATTTT.

V usage is TRBV29-1 and J usage is TRBJ1-1; perhaps TRBD1 as D (5 bases). There are 12 residues in the CDR3. The V and J ends lost 5 bases and 4 bases respectively, with 11 bases between them. The V gene's germline CDR1 is SQVTM and CDR2 ANQGSEA. In DNA form, the CDR3 reads TGCAGCGTTTATCAGGGTAGCACTGAAGCTTTCTTT. Translation gives CSVYQGSTEAFF.

The chain employs TRBV29-1 and TRBJ2-7; D is unresolved. This CDR3 has 12 residues. From germline, CDR1 is SQVTM and CDR2 ANQGSEA. V was clipped by 3 bases and J by 0 bases, with 6 bases between them. The CDR3 here is CSVEMGSYEQYF. The CDR3 bases are TGCAGCGTTGAGATGGGCTCCTACGAGCAGTACTTC.

V and J are TRBV6-1 and TRBJ2-7, with D uncertain. The CDR3 totals 16 residues. Germline values: CDR1 MNHNS, CDR2 SASEGT. The V gene lost 4 bases and the J gene lost 0 bases, with 16 bases spanning the gap. CDR3 region: CASSGPQVFRSYEQYF. The CDR3 DNA follows: TGTGCCAGCAGTGGACCCCAAGTATTCCGCTCCTACGAGCAGTACTTC.

The chain recombines TRBV6-5 with TRBJ1-6; D is uncertain. CDR1 and CDR2 from the germline V gene are MNHEY and SVGAGI. The CDR3 totals 15 residues. The germline V and J ends were trimmed by 6 bases and 5 bases, with 14 bases remaining between them. The CDR3 nucleotides read TGTGCCAGCAGCTCCCAAAGGTTGGATAATTCACCCCTCCACTTT. Its protein is CASSSQRLDNSPLHF.